This T cell receptor (beta chain) derives from a study of cytomegalovirus exposure and HLA in healthy donors. The junction had 4 bases not matched to a gene; V was cut back by 4 bases and J by 3 bases. CDR3 length: 15 residues. Germline CDR1 SSHAT, CDR2 FNYEAQ (reference sequence). Study-level results: As a later analysis revealed, the rate of TCR association differed by HLA locus, with DRB1 most and HLA-C fewest. The study had only CMV serostatus as immune exposure information. Cytomegalovirus-associated status was assigned to approximately 160 TCR beta chains.

Concerning this clone: Antigen specificity is unknown.

The PCR used 60 Vbeta and 13 Jbeta primers. Sequencing used immunoSEQ multiplex PCR; TCRdb keeps in-frame clones, though not all of them. The sample holds 270,000 or so clones, about 90% seen once. What was sequenced was PBMCs. The clonotype was recovered from a girl aged 2-10 years in good health and CMV-seronegative. The chain links TRBV7-7 to TRBJ2-7; 12 positions match TRBD1. CDR3 loop: CASSWGQGANYEQYF. CDR3 nucleotide sequence: TGTGCCAGCAGCTGGGGACAGGGGGCAAACTACGAGCAGTACTTC.